A single sample gave rise to the 25 T cell receptor beta chains below, sequenced in a study of T cell repertoires in cytomegalovirus infection. Via MiXCR, TCRdb re-called the reads, giving one row per CDR3 protein. The sample includes roughly 230,000 distinct CDR3 sequences, around 15% of them seen just once. The specimen sequenced was CD8+ T cells from PBMCs. All receptors come from a human donor in good health (CMV status not recorded). Some clones in this sample may be carry-over from other donors' samples.

This clonotype occurred a few times. V and J are TRBV6-2 or TRBV6-3 and TRBJ2-7; D perhaps matches TRBD2 (5 bases). The length of the CDR3 is 11 residues. CDR1 and CDR2 (germline): MNHEY, SVGEGT. The V end was cut by 9 bases, the J end by 1 base, with 7 bases between. The CDR3 reads CASGLSYEQYF. For the CDR3, the DNA is TGTGCCAGTGGACTTTCCTACGAGCAGTACTTC.

This clonotype was observed many times. The J gene is TRBJ2-7, the V gene TRBV7-9, with D perhaps matching TRBD2 (6 bases). This CDR3 is 15 amino acids long. The V and J ends lost 5 bases and 2 bases respectively, with 16 bases between them. Germline V lookup: CDR1 SEHNR, CDR2 FQNEAQ (reference sequence). In nucleotides, the CDR3 is TGTGCCAGCAGCAGCCCGCGGGGAGAGACCTACGAGCAGTACTTC. As protein: CASSSPRGETYEQYF.

The table lists this clonotype with a few counts. The V call is TRBV6-2 or TRBV6-3, the J call TRBJ2-5; D gene ambiguous. CDR3 length: 14 residues. With 6 bases removed from V and 1 base from J, the gap between germline ends came to 12 bases. The germline gives CDR1 MNHEY, CDR2 SVGEGT. DNA of the CDR3: TGTGCCAGCAGCCACTTCGGTGGCCAAGAGACCCAGTACTTC. Translating gives CASSHFGGQETQYF.

The rearrangement links TRBV7-6 to TRBJ1-4; perhaps TRBD1 as D (5 bases). Germline CDR1 SGHVS, CDR2 FNYEAQ. The CDR3 contains 14 residues. V was cut by 4 bases and J by 8 bases, with 14 bases left in between. This chain's CDR3 is CASSSGRVREKLFF. The CDR3 DNA sequence: TGTGCCAGCAGCTCCGGCAGGGTGAGGGAAAAACTGTTTTTT.

The chain has TRBV6-8 and TRBJ2-7; TRBD1 might be the D (6 bases). V lost 4 bases to trimming and J lost 1 base, with 14 bases between them. The CDR3 extends over 15 amino acids. Germline V gene sequence: CDR1 MNHGY, CDR2 SAAAGT. The DNA for the CDR3 is TGTGCCAGCAGTTGGACGGACAGTGAGTCCTACGAGCAGTACTTC. Translated: CASSWTDSESYEQYF.

This clonotype appeared many times. CDR3 DNA sequence: TGTGCCAGCAGCACCCGACAGGGGCCATCAACTATTGTGGCCCAGTACTTC. Its protein product is CASSTRQGPSTIVAQYF. The rearrangement uses TRBV7-6 and TRBJ2-5; 8 bases agree with TRBD1. CDR1 is SGHVS, CDR2 FNYEAQ, per germline. V was clipped by 5 bases and J by 9 bases; unmatched bases: 20. This CDR3 has 17 residues.

This clonotype has at least ten counts. The V and J genes are TRBV27 and TRBJ1-1; D gene uncertain. CDR1 is MNHEY and CDR2 is SMNVEV in the germline V gene (reference sequence). The CDR3 sequence is 13 residues long. The V end was cut by 5 bases, the J end by 4 bases, with 11 bases between. The CDR3 DNA reads as TGTGCCAGCAGTCTAGCTCTGGGCACTGAAGCTTTCTTT. This codes for CASSLALGTEAFF.

This chain connects TRBV2 to TRBJ2-3, with 7 bases lining up with TRBD1. Germline CDR1 is SNHLY and CDR2 is FYNNEI. The trim removed 8 bases at V and 6 bases at J, leaving 14 bases unmatched. The CDR3 sequence is 15 residues long. CDR3 protein: CASHPFDRASDTQYF. For the CDR3, the DNA is TGTGCCAGCCATCCCTTCGACAGGGCGTCCGATACGCAGTATTTT.

This clonotype has at least ten counts. The chain carries TRBV10-3 and TRBJ1-2; a weak D match, TRBD1 (6 bases). CDR1 ENHRY and CDR2 SYGVKD come from the germline V gene. This CDR3 is 17 amino acids long. The V end was cut by 2 bases, the J end by 2 bases, with 18 bases between. CDR3 sequence (DNA): TGTGCCATCAGTGAGACCTGGACAGCCCAGTCCAACTATGGCTACACCTTC. Its translation is CAISETWTAQSNYGYTF.

This clonotype turned up a few times. V and J are TRBV4-1 and TRBJ1-6; no reliable D call. There are 12 residues in the CDR3. CDR1 is MGHRA and CDR2 is YSYEKL in the germline V gene. The germline V and J ends were trimmed by 4 bases and 9 bases, with 7 bases remaining between them. The chain's CDR3 is CASSPDGSPLHF. The DNA of the CDR3 is TGCGCCAGCAGCCCGGACGGTTCACCCCTCCACTTT.

The V gene is TRBV27, the J gene TRBJ1-5; 10 bases map to TRBD1. V gave up 3 bases and J gave up 2 bases; unmatched junction bases: 4. The germline gives CDR1 MNHEY, CDR2 SMNVEV (reference sequence). This CDR3 region has 16 residues. The CDR3 here is CASSLVGTGGNQPQHF. The CDR3 DNA follows: TGTGCCAGCAGTTTGGTAGGGACAGGGGGCAATCAGCCCCAGCATTTT.

In its sample, this clonotype was seen a few times. J is TRBJ1-6 and V is TRBV4-2; unclear D gene. Germline V gene sequence: CDR1 LGHNA, CDR2 YNFKEQ. The CDR3 has 18 amino acids. V was clipped by 2 bases and J by 7 bases, with 21 bases between them. This CDR3 reads CASSQHAGRRLINSPLHF. DNA for the CDR3: TGTGCCAGCAGCCAACATGCGGGCCGAAGACTGATCAATTCACCCCTCCACTTT.

This clonotype turned up a few times. The chain combines TRBV5-6 with TRBJ2-2, with D perhaps matching TRBD2 (6 bases). V gave up 4 bases and J gave up 2 bases, with 18 bases separating them. CDR1 SGHDT and CDR2 YYEEEE come from the germline V gene. The CDR3 totals 17 residues. CDR3 sequence (DNA): TGTGCCAGCAGCACTTGGTTTCCTAGCGACAACACCGGGGAGCTGTTTTTT. Translation gives CASSTWFPSDNTGELFF.

In its sample, this clonotype was seen a few times. The V call is TRBV29-1, the J call TRBJ2-7, with 11 nucleotides matching TRBD1. There are 13 residues in the CDR3. Trimming cost V 7 bases and J 5 bases; bases outside gene matches: 7. Germline CDR1 SQVTM, CDR2 ANQGSEA. The CDR3: CSGTGGSMDEQYF. Here the CDR3 DNA reads TGCAGCGGGACAGGGGGCAGTATGGACGAGCAGTACTTC.

The chain couples TRBV6-8 to TRBJ1-5; no clear D gene. Looked up from germline, CDR1 is MNHGY and CDR2 is SAAAGT. Trimming took off 6 bases at V and 6 bases at J, with 18 bases between the two ends. CDR3 length: 15 amino acids. This CDR3 is CASSHGVETGQPQHF. The CDR3 DNA reads TGTGCCAGCAGCCACGGGGTAGAGACGGGTCAGCCCCAGCATTTT.

This clonotype was seen many times. The V and J genes are TRBV7-2 and TRBJ2-7, with D tentatively TRBD1 (6 bases). The CDR3 runs 15 residues. Germline V gene sequence: CDR1 SGHTA, CDR2 FQGNSA. V gave up 0 bases and J gave up 2 bases, with 11 bases separating them. This chain's CDR3 is CASSLAAGDTYEQYF. The CDR3 DNA is TGTGCCAGCAGCTTAGCAGCAGGGGACACCTACGAGCAGTACTTC.

The CDR3 here is CASSPGPGKETQYF. CDR3 DNA sequence: TGTGCCAGCAGCCCCGGGCCTGGGAAAGAGACCCAGTACTTC. The genes are TRBV7-9 and TRBJ2-5; D is ambiguous. The germline V and J ends were trimmed by 5 bases and 3 bases, with 13 bases remaining between them. The germline V gene encodes CDR1 SEHNR and CDR2 FQNEAQ (reference sequence). The CDR3 runs to 14 residues.

This clonotype was counted a few times. The CDR3 here is CASSESVLLRSPLHF. The CDR3 DNA reads as TGTGCCAGCAGTGAGTCGGTACTCCTACGCTCACCCCTCCACTTT. The V and J genes are TRBV6-1 and TRBJ1-6; D gene ambiguous. The germline V gene encodes CDR1 MNHNS and CDR2 SASEGT. The CDR3 has 15 residues. With 3 bases removed from V and 10 bases from J, the gap between germline ends came to 16 bases.

This clonotype was picked up many times. The rearrangement links TRBV4-2 to TRBJ1-5, with 10 bases matching TRBD1. The V and J ends lost 4 bases and 5 bases, in that order; junction bases with no gene match: 8. The CDR3 length is 16 residues. From germline, CDR1 is LGHNA and CDR2 YNFKEQ. The CDR3 DNA reads TGTGCCAGCAGCCTTACGACAGGGGGCGCGGATCAGCCCCAGCATTTT. It yields the protein CASSLTTGGADQPQHF.

The gene calls are TRBV14 and TRBJ2-1; 10 bases fit TRBD1. This CDR3 has 17 residues. The trim removed 1 base at V and 1 base at J, leaving 4 bases unmatched. Germline V gene data show CDR1 as SGHDN and CDR2 as FVKESK. The CDR3 spells CASSQVGQGSSYNEQFF. The CDR3 DNA sequence: TGTGCCAGCAGCCAAGTGGGACAGGGGTCGTCCTACAATGAGCAGTTCTTC.

This clonotype was seen more than once but under ten times. The chain couples TRBV2 to TRBJ1-2, with 7 bases lining up with TRBD1. Looked up from germline, CDR1 is SNHLY and CDR2 is FYNNEI. This CDR3 has 16 amino acids. V shed 5 bases, J shed 2 bases, and the junction held 11 bases outside the gene matches. DNA for the CDR3: TGTGCCAGCAGTCTACAGGGGACTCTGCCGAACTATGGCTACACCTTC. This gives the protein CASSLQGTLPNYGYTF.

The chain carries TRBV6-6 and TRBJ1-5; 10 positions match TRBD1. Per the germline V gene, CDR1 is MNHNY and CDR2 is SVGAGI (reference sequence). This CDR3 spans 15 amino acids. CDR3 bases: TGTGTCGTCGCCTCTGGGGGACAGGGGTGGCAGCCCCAGCATTTT. Translating it yields CVVASGGQGWQPQHF.

The chain has TRBV5-6 and TRBJ2-1; possible D gene TRBD2, 5 bases. Germline CDR1 reads SGHDT; CDR2 reads YYEEEE. V lost 4 bases, J lost 0 bases, and 8 bases lay in between. The CDR3 spans 14 residues. Here the CDR3 reads CASSEGSSYNEQFF. CDR3 in DNA: TGTGCCAGCAGCGAAGGGAGCTCCTACAATGAGCAGTTCTTC.

The chain combines TRBV7-6 with TRBJ2-5; D remains ambiguous. The CDR3 covers 14 residues. CDR1 and CDR2 from the germline V gene are SGHVS and FNYEAQ. V lost 1 base, J lost 4 bases, and 10 bases lay in between. CDR3 DNA sequence: TGTGCCAGCAGCTTAGGGGCCGGCCGAGAGACCCAGTACTTC. This codes for CASSLGAGRETQYF.

This clonotype has just a few counts. V is TRBV18 and J is TRBJ1-1, with TRBD1 identical over 8 bases. This CDR3 region has 16 residues. The junction had 7 bases not matched to a gene; V was cut back by 3 bases and J by 1 base. Germline V gene lookup returns CDR1 KGHSH and CDR2 LQKENI. The CDR3 sequence is CASSPTQGGSNTEAFF. CDR3 nucleotides: TGTGCCAGCTCACCCACACAGGGGGGGTCGAACACTGAAGCTTTCTTT.